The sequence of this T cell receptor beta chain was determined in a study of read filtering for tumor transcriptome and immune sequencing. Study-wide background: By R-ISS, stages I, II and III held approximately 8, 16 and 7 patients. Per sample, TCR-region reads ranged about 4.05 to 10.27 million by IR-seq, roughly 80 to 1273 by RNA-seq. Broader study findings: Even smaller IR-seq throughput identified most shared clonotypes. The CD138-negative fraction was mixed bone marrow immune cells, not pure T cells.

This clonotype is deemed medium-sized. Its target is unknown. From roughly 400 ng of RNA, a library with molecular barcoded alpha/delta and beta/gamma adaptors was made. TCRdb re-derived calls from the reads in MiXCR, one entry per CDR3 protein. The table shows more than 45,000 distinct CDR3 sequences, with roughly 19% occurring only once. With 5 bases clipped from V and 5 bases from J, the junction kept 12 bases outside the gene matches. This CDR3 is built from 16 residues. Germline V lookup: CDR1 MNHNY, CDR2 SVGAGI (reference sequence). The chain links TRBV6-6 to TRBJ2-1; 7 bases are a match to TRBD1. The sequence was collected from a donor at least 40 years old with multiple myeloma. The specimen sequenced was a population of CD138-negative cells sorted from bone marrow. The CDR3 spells CASSQLRQGRDNEQFF. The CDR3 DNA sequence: TGTGCCAGCAGTCAGCTTCGACAGGGCAGGGACAATGAGCAGTTCTTC.